The 26 T cell receptor beta chains below come from one sample, sequenced in a study of T cells in Graves' hyperthyroidism and ophthalmopathy. TCR beta CDR3 sequences were amplified from RNA transcripts. When the TCR CDR3 underwent first-round RT-PCR, the HTBI primer set was used. TCRdb passed the multiplex PCR reads through MiXCR, listing each CDR3 protein once. The data contain about 480,000 distinct CDR3 sequences, approximately 15% of them singletons. Specimen: blood. These receptors were collected from a woman aged 18-29 years with Graves' hyperthyroidism.

This rearrangement joins TRBV9 to TRBJ1-4; 8 bases fit TRBD1. The CDR3 is made up of 16 amino acids. Germline-derived CDR1 and CDR2 are SGDLS and YYNGEE. With 4 bases clipped from V and 4 bases from J, the junction kept 9 bases outside the gene matches. CDR3 sequence reads: CASSRTGQGGNEKLFF. DNA of the CDR3: TGTGCCAGCAGCCGTACTGGACAGGGAGGTAATGAAAAACTGTTTTTT.

This clonotype occurred many times. This chain connects TRBV24-1 to TRBJ1-1; no definite D call. V lost 4 bases and J 1 base, leaving 6 bases between the germline ends. There are 13 residues in the CDR3. CDR1 KGHDR and CDR2 SFDVKD come from the germline V gene. The CDR3 nucleotides read TGTGCCACCAGTGAAAGAGGGAACACTGAAGCTTTCTTT. It translates to CATSERGNTEAFF.

This clonotype was seen many times. This sequence joins TRBV24-1 and TRBJ2-5, with TRBD1 identical over 9 bases. The V segment lost 5 bases and the J segment 5 bases; nucleotides outside the gene matches: 5. The germline CDR1 and CDR2 sequences are KGHDR and SFDVKD. The CDR3 has 14 amino acids. The CDR3 coding sequence is TGTGCCACCAGTGCCGTGGACAGGGGTGAGACCCAGTACTTC. This translates into CATSAVDRGETQYF.

This clonotype has at least ten counts. V and J are TRBV30 and TRBJ2-7, with D tentatively TRBD1 (6 bases). Germline loops: CDR1 GTSNPN, CDR2 SVGIG (reference sequence). V gave up 4 bases and J gave up 2 bases, with 9 bases separating them. CDR3 length equals 12 residues. The CDR3 here is CAWNAGAYEQYF. Written as DNA, the CDR3 is TGTGCCTGGAACGCAGGGGCCTACGAGCAGTACTTC. Full variable domain (missing parts from reference TRBV30 and TRBJ2-7): SQTIHQWPATLVQPVGSPLSLECTVEGTSNPNLYWYRQAAGRGLQLLFYSVGIGQISSEVPQNLSASRPQDRQFILSSKKLLLSDSGFYLCAWNAGAYEQYFGPGTRLTVT.

At least ten counts were recorded for this clonotype. This chain links TRBV6-5 with TRBJ1-2; D gene uncertain. Germline CDR1 MNHEY, CDR2 SVGAGI. V was shortened by 0 bases and J by 4 bases, with 9 bases between the two germline ends. The CDR3 is made up of 14 amino acids. CDR3 sequence (DNA): TGTGCCAGCAGTTACTCGAGGGAAGCCTATGGCTACACCTTC. Amino acid sequence: CASSYSREAYGYTF.

This clonotype came up many times. J is TRBJ2-3 and V is TRBV27; D call uncertain. Looked up from germline, CDR1 is MNHEY and CDR2 is SMNVEV (reference sequence). Trimming left V 5 bases short and J 6 bases short, with 15 bases between. The CDR3 totals 14 residues. Here the CDR3 reads CASSIWPPPDTQYF. The CDR3 coding sequence is TGTGCCAGCAGTATATGGCCCCCGCCCGATACGCAGTATTTT.

Ten or more counts support this clonotype. The chain carries TRBV9 and TRBJ2-7, with TRBD2 matching 8 bases. CDR3 length: 17 amino acids. CDR1 is SGDLS and CDR2 is YYNGEE in the germline V gene. J lost 3 bases, V lost 1 base, and 12 bases had no gene match. The CDR3 sequence is CASSVLPKMAGGYEQYV. In DNA, the CDR3 is TGTGCCAGCAGCGTACTCCCGAAAATGGCGGGAGGCTACGAGCAGTACGTC.

The chain links TRBV19 to TRBJ1-5, with D hard to call. This CDR3 region has 13 residues. Trimming pared 3 bases from V and 5 bases from J, leaving 8 bases between. Germline CDR1 reads LNHDA; CDR2 reads SQIVND (reference sequence). CDR3 nucleotides: TGTGCCAGTAGTATTTACAGAGATCAGCCCCAGCATTTT. Translation gives CASSIYRDQPQHF.

This clonotype was seen ten or more times. This rearrangement joins TRBV2 to TRBJ1-5, with D possibly being TRBD1 (5 bases). With 6 bases removed from V and 7 bases from J, the gap between germline ends came to 13 bases. The CDR3 totals 13 residues. CDR1 is SNHLY and CDR2 is FYNNEI in the germline V gene. The CDR3 DNA reads as TGTGCCAGCAGGGGCAGGGATCTCCAGCCCCAGCATTTT. As protein: CASRGRDLQPQHF.

In this sample, this clonotype turned up many times. The CDR3, as DNA: TGTGCCAGAGTTGTAGCGGGGGGAGATACGCAGTATTTT. Translated: CARVVAGGDTQYF. This chain joins TRBV2 and TRBJ2-3; 10 bases fit TRBD2. The CDR3 length is 13 residues. V lost 9 bases, J lost 5 bases, and 5 bases stayed unmatched. Germline loops: CDR1 SNHLY, CDR2 FYNNEI.

CDR3 DNA: TGTGCCAGCAGCTTGGGAGGCGGAAACACCATATATTTT. Translation: CASSLGGGNTIYF. V usage is TRBV5-6 and J usage is TRBJ1-3; D gene ambiguous. The CDR3 loop spans 13 amino acids. Between the trimmed V and J ends, which lost 0 bases and 4 bases, there was a span of 5 bases. Germline V lookup: CDR1 SGHDT, CDR2 YYEEEE. The full variable domain, with the rest looked up from reference TRBV5-6 and TRBJ1-3, is DAGVTQSPTHLIKTRGQQVTLRCSPKSGHDTVSWYQQALGQGPQFIFQYYEEEERQRGNFPDRFSGHQFPNYSSELNVNALLLGDSALYLCASSLGGGNTIYFGEGSWLTVV.

This clonotype occurred a few times. The chain uses TRBV2 and TRBJ1-2; D is unclear. V was shortened by 0 bases and J by 9 bases, with 5 bases between the two germline ends. Germline CDR1 is SNHLY and CDR2 is FYNNEI. The CDR3 sequence is 11 residues long. Here the CDR3 reads CASSEAWRYTF. In nucleotides, the CDR3 is TGTGCCAGCAGTGAAGCATGGCGCTACACCTTC.

This clonotype was found many times. The genes are TRBV2 and TRBJ1-1; weak D call: TRBD1 (5 bases). Germline V lookup: CDR1 SNHLY, CDR2 FYNNEI. Deletions cut 7 bases from V and 5 bases from J, with 14 bases between. The CDR3 spans 13 residues. The CDR3 nucleotides are TGTGCCAGCATGCGGGGGAGTAGGACTGAAGCTTTCTTT. This codes for CASMRGSRTEAFF. Together with reference TRBV2 and TRBJ1-1, the CDR3 gives the full variable domain: EPEVTQTPSHQVTQMGQEVILRCVPISNHLYFYWYRQILGQKVEFLVSFYNNEISEKSEIFDDQFSVERPDGSNFTLKIRSTKLEDSAMYFCASMRGSRTEAFFGQGTRLTVV.

In its sample, this clonotype was seen a few times. The chain links TRBV7-6 to TRBJ2-1; 11 bases are a match to TRBD2. Germline lookup yields CDR1 SGHVS and CDR2 FNYEAQ. V dropped 8 bases and J dropped 7; count of bases not matched to a gene: 13. The CDR3 covers 16 residues. The CDR3 loop reads CASEASSGLAANEQFF. DNA of the CDR3: TGTGCCAGCGAGGCCTCGTCGGGACTAGCGGCTAATGAGCAGTTCTTC.

This clonotype was seen repeatedly, ten times or more. V gene TRBV18 combines with J gene TRBJ1-1; 7 positions agree with TRBD1. V shed 2 bases and J 0 bases; nucleotides not matched to a gene: 3. The CDR3 contains 15 residues. CDR1 is KGHSH and CDR2 is LQKENI in the germline V gene. The CDR3 sequence: CASSPSDRLNTEAFF. The CDR3 coding sequence is TGTGCCAGCTCACCATCGGACAGGTTGAACACTGAAGCTTTCTTT.

This clonotype was seen a handful of times. J is TRBJ1-2 and V is TRBV27; D may be TRBD1 (5 bases). The CDR3 is 14 amino acids. Looked up from germline, CDR1 is MNHEY and CDR2 is SMNVEV (reference sequence). V was cut by 5 bases and J by 2 bases, with 12 bases left in between. CDR3 in amino acids: CASSPSAGNYGYTF. In DNA form, the CDR3 reads TGTGCCAGCAGTCCGTCCGCAGGGAACTATGGCTACACCTTC.

This clonotype has at least ten counts. This chain connects TRBV6-2 or TRBV6-3 to TRBJ2-3; D might be TRBD2 (6 bases). CDR1 MNHEY and CDR2 SVGEGT come from the germline V gene. CDR3 length: 17 residues. The germline V and J ends were trimmed by 5 bases and 1 base, with 19 bases remaining between them. CDR3 sequence: CASSKNGPGEGTDTQYF. The CDR3 DNA follows: TGTGCCAGCAGTAAGAATGGTCCGGGGGAGGGCACAGATACGCAGTATTTT.

About this clonotype: A read error may be the cause here, since a much bigger clone is one base away. This chain links TRBV27 with TRBJ2-7, with 9 bases fitting TRBD1. CDR1 is MNHEY, CDR2 SMNVEV, per germline (reference sequence). CDR3 length: 13 residues. CDR3 in amino acids: CVSSRTGDYEQYF. The DNA of the CDR3 is TGTGTCAGCAGTCGGACAGGGGACTACGAGCAGTACTTC.

V usage is TRBV12-3 or TRBV12-4 and J usage is TRBJ1-2; the D gene is possibly TRBD1 (5 bases). The CDR3 runs to 16 residues. Trimming cost V 6 bases and J 2 bases, with 19 bases left between them. The CDR3 spells CASSPSVGRYNYGYTF. CDR3 in DNA: TGTGCCAGCAGCCCCTCCGTGGGGCGTTACAACTATGGCTACACCTTC.

The rearrangement uses TRBV19 and TRBJ1-2; D is uncertain. The CDR3 is 17 amino acids. Germline V gene data show CDR1 as LNHDA and CDR2 as SQIVND (reference sequence). Trimming stripped 5 bases from V and 0 bases from J, with 19 bases between. As DNA, the CDR3 is TGTGCCAGTAGTTGGAAGCGGGTTTCCGAAGCTAACTATGGCTACACCTTC. This translates into CASSWKRVSEANYGYTF.

At least ten counts were recorded for this clonotype. The chain employs TRBV2 and TRBJ1-3; D gene unclear. Trimming took off 7 bases at V and 0 bases at J, with 4 bases between the two ends. Germline CDR1 SNHLY, CDR2 FYNNEI. The CDR3 sequence is 12 residues long. The CDR3 loop is CASTSSGNTIYF. The CDR3 nucleotides read TGTGCCAGCACAAGCTCTGGAAACACCATATATTTT.

This clonotype was recorded many times. The rearrangement joins TRBV6-1 to TRBJ2-7, with TRBD1 identical over 7 bases. The V segment lost 6 bases and the J segment 2 bases; nucleotides outside the gene matches: 13. CDR3 length equals 16 residues. Germline V CDR1 and CDR2: MNHNS, SASEGT. The CDR3 coding sequence is TGTGCCAGCAGCAAGGACCCGGGACAGAGGACCTACGAGCAGTACGTC. Translating it yields CASSKDPGQRTYEQYV.

Only a few counts were recorded for this clonotype. The rearrangement joins TRBV10-3 to TRBJ2-1, with a weak D call TRBD1 (6 bases). The V end lost 3 bases, the J end lost 4 bases, and 16 bases lay between the germline ends. The CDR3 has 16 residues. Germline values: CDR1 ENHRY, CDR2 SYGVKD. The CDR3 is CAISESRTALYNEQFF. The CDR3 bases are TGTGCCATCAGTGAAAGTCGGACAGCCCTTTACAATGAGCAGTTCTTC.

This clonotype occurred many times. The chain carries TRBV2 and TRBJ1-3, with unresolved D. V was shortened by 6 bases and J by 0 bases, with 15 bases between the two germline ends. This CDR3 is 16 amino acids long. Germline loops: CDR1 SNHLY, CDR2 FYNNEI. The CDR3 protein is CASSPGPRVSGNTIYF. As DNA, the CDR3 is TGTGCCAGCAGCCCAGGCCCCCGGGTCTCTGGAAACACCATATATTTT.

This clonotype was seen at least ten times. The chain links TRBV5-1 to TRBJ1-2, with D uncertain. With 5 bases removed from V and 0 bases from J, the gap between germline ends came to 17 bases. The length of the CDR3 is 16 residues. In germline, CDR1 is SGHRS, CDR2 YFSETQ. Here the CDR3 reads CASRLQTDVPNYGYTF. CDR3 in DNA: TGCGCCAGCAGATTACAGACGGATGTTCCTAACTATGGCTACACCTTC.

This clonotype has just a few counts. The chain recombines TRBV4-1 with TRBJ1-5; D remains ambiguous. Deletions cut 0 bases from V and 2 bases from J, with 5 bases between. This CDR3 contains 14 residues. Germline V lookup: CDR1 MGHRA, CDR2 YSYEKL. The CDR3 protein is CASSQDDGNQPQHF. CDR3 sequence (DNA): TGCGCCAGCAGCCAAGATGACGGCAATCAGCCCCAGCATTTT.